Shown below are 14 T cell receptor beta chains from a single sample sequenced in a study of blood T cell repertoires in COVID-19. The protocol was immunoSEQ multiplex PCR, while the TCRdb copy is restricted to in-frame clones and leaves out a portion. The sample contains roughly 70,000 clones, more than 70% of which appear only once. The sequencing input was peripheral blood. The origin of the receptors is a woman in her seventies with acute or convalescent COVID-19.

The chain couples TRBV5-4 to TRBJ1-1, with 8 bases that match TRBD1. J lost 1 base, V lost 3 bases, and 2 bases had no gene match. Germline assignment: CDR1 SGHNT and CDR2 YYREEE (reference sequence). This CDR3 region has 14 residues. The CDR3 loop reads CASSSGQGNTEAFF. In DNA, the CDR3 is TGTGCCAGCAGCTCAGGACAGGGGAACACTGAAGCTTTCTTT.

V usage is TRBV5-8 and J usage is TRBJ1-1; TRBD1 agrees at 7 bases. The CDR3 has 14 residues. Germline assignment: CDR1 SGHTS and CDR2 YDEGEE. The V gene end was trimmed by 6 bases and the J gene end by 2 bases; junction bases not matched to a gene: 7. The CDR3 nucleotides read TGTGCCAGCAATAGGGGGGACAGCAACACTGAAGCTTTCTTT. Amino acids: CASNRGDSNTEAFF.

The chain recombines TRBV19 with TRBJ2-3, with 8 bases that match TRBD2. Trimming cost V 5 bases and J 2 bases; bases outside gene matches: 3. CDR1 and CDR2 from the germline V gene are LNHDA and SQIVND (reference sequence). The CDR3 extends over 14 amino acids. CDR3 region: CASSRGGYTDTQYF. The CDR3 DNA follows: TGTGCCAGTAGTCGGGGGGGGTACACAGATACGCAGTATTTT. The variable domain in full, completed from reference TRBV19 and TRBJ2-3, reads DGGITQSPKYLFRKEGQNVTLSCEQNLNHDAMYWYRQDPGQGLRLIYYSQIVNDFQKGDIAEGYSVSREKKESFPLTVTSAQKNPTAFYLCASSRGGYTDTQYFGPGTRLTVL.

This sequence joins TRBV7-7 and TRBJ1-3, with 8 bases that match TRBD1. Germline CDR1 is SSHAT and CDR2 is FNYEAQ (reference sequence). The CDR3 covers 16 residues. CDR3 coding DNA: TGTGCTAGCGATGAACAGGGGGTTGGTTCTGGAAACACCATATATTTT. Its translation is CASDEQGVGSGNTIYF.

This clone was picked up a small number of times. The V call is TRBV20-1, the J call TRBJ2-4; possible D gene TRBD1, 6 bases. V was clipped by 4 bases and J by 9 bases, with 10 bases between them. This CDR3 is 11 amino acids long. CDR1 DFQATT and CDR2 SNEGSKA come from the germline V gene (reference sequence). In nucleotides, the CDR3 is TGCAGTGCTACACAGGGTGGCATTCAGTACTTC. This encodes CSATQGGIQYF.

V usage is TRBV24-1 and J usage is TRBJ1-5; weak D call: TRBD1 (6 bases). Trimming took 10 bases from V and 6 from J, leaving 15 bases between them. CDR3 size: 13 residues. Germline-derived CDR1 and CDR2 are KGHDR and SFDVKD. CDR3 protein: CATSLGATQPQHF. The CDR3 DNA is TGTGCCACGAGCCTGGGGGCTACTCAGCCCCAGCATTTT.

This chain uses TRBV7-9 with TRBJ2-3, with TRBD1 matching over 7 bases. The length of the CDR3 is 14 residues. V lost 4 bases and J lost 6; bases outside the gene matches: 7. CDR1 and CDR2 (germline): SEHNR, FQNEAQ (reference sequence). The CDR3 sequence: CASSYLGGGDTQYF. DNA of the CDR3: TGTGCCAGCAGCTACCTAGGGGGCGGTGATACGCAGTATTTT. The complete variable domain, with remaining parts taken from reference TRBV7-9 and TRBJ2-3, reads DTGVSQNPRHKITKRGQNVTFRCDPISEHNRLYWYRQTLGQGPEFLTYFQNEAQLEKSRLLSDRFSAERPKGSFSTLEIQRTEQGDSAMYLCASSYLGGGDTQYFGPGTRLTVL.

The J gene is TRBJ2-3, the V gene TRBV28; TRBD2 agrees at 14 bases. Unmatched junction bases numbered 2, after V lost 5 bases and J lost 1 base. CDR3 length equals 16 residues. The V gene's germline CDR1 is MDHEN and CDR2 SYDVKM. The CDR3 is CASSPTSGRGTDTQYF. The DNA of the CDR3 is TGTGCCAGCAGTCCGACTAGCGGGAGGGGCACAGATACGCAGTATTTT. Combining the CDR3 with reference TRBV28 and TRBJ2-3 gives the whole variable domain DVKVTQSSRYLVKRTGEKVFLECVQDMDHENMFWYRQDPGLGLRLIYFSYDVKMKEKGDIPEGYSVSREKKERFSLILESASTNQTSMYLCASSPTSGRGTDTQYFGPGTRLTVL.

The V gene is TRBV6-5, the J gene TRBJ1-2, with 8 bases lining up with TRBD1. Germline V gene data show CDR1 as MNHEY and CDR2 as SVGAGI. This CDR3 has 14 residues. The junction had 9 bases not matched to a gene; V was cut back by 6 bases and J by 6 bases. The CDR3 nucleotides are TGTGCCAGCAGGGTCACAGGGGGTGGAGATGGCTACACCTTC. Amino acid sequence: CASRVTGGGDGYTF.

The rearrangement links TRBV28 to TRBJ1-5; D is unresolved. V dropped 6 bases and J dropped 3 bases, with 6 bases sitting between them. CDR1 and CDR2 from the germline V gene are MDHEN and SYDVKM. The CDR3 covers 12 residues. DNA for the CDR3: TGTGCCAGCAGCTCAGTCAATCAGCCCCAGCATTTT. Protein sequence: CASSSVNQPQHF.

The chain links TRBV9 to TRBJ2-5; 7 bases fit TRBD2. CDR1 and CDR2 from the germline V gene are SGDLS and YYNGEE. V shed 4 bases and J 4 bases; nucleotides not matched to a gene: 7. CDR3 length: 14 residues. In DNA, the CDR3 is TGTGCCAGCAGCCCGCGGGGGAATGGAGAGACCCAGTACTTC. Amino acids: CASSPRGNGETQYF.

The CDR3 spells CASSSPGVQETQYF. The CDR3 DNA follows: TGTGCCAGCAGCTCTCCGGGGGTACAAGAGACCCAGTACTTC. This chain links TRBV7-2 with TRBJ2-5, with D possibly matching TRBD2 (6 bases). Germline V gene sequence: CDR1 SGHTA, CDR2 FQGNSA. V was cut by 4 bases and J by 2 bases, with 11 bases left in between. This CDR3 has 14 amino acids.

The gene calls are TRBV11-2 and TRBJ2-7, with 10 bases aligning to TRBD2. The CDR3 contains 14 residues. V lost 7 bases to trimming and J lost 2 bases; unmatched junction nucleotides: 5. Germline V lookup: CDR1 SGHAT, CDR2 FQNNGV. The CDR3 region has the DNA TGTGCCAGCACCCGACTAGCGGGTCCCTACGAGCAGTACTTC. Translated: CASTRLAGPYEQYF. The complete variable domain, with remaining parts taken from reference TRBV11-2 and TRBJ2-7, reads EAGVAQSPRYKIIEKRQSVAFWCNPISGHATLYWYQQILGQGPKLLIQFQNNGVVDDSQLPKDRFSAERLKGVDSTLKIQPAKLEDSAVYLCASTRLAGPYEQYFGPGTRLTVT.

The chain recombines TRBV5-4 with TRBJ2-7; TRBD1 matches at 11 bases. The CDR3 has 14 amino acids. Per germline, CDR1 SGHNT and CDR2 YYREEE (reference sequence). With V trimmed by 2 bases and J by 5 bases, 3 bases remained unmatched. As DNA, the CDR3 is TGTGCCAGCAGCTTAGGACAGGGGGCGGACGAGCAGTACTTC. Its protein is CASSLGQGADEQYF.